This section outlines one T cell receptor beta chain sequence together with its context. The antigen remains undetermined. The length of the CDR3 is 14 residues. Germline CDR1 SNHLY, CDR2 FYNNEI. Deletions cut 2 bases from V and 4 bases from J, with 12 bases between. The sample originates from a study of cytomegalovirus exposure and HLA in healthy donors. Study-level points and caveats: Investigators reported 150 to 200 TCR beta chains as tied to cytomegalovirus. CMV serostatus was the sole immune exposure information available.

PCR primers comprised 60 Vbeta and 13 Jbeta primers. Generated by immunoSEQ multiplex PCR, the TCRdb table keeps only in-frame clones and is missing some. The sample shows 130,000 to 150,000 clones, approximately 77% of them seen only once. This sequence joins TRBV2 and TRBJ2-7; D is perhaps TRBD1 (6 bases). The sample comprised PBMCs. This clonotype was sampled from a woman aged 45-59 years in good health and CMV-seronegative. The DNA of the CDR3 is TGTGCCAGCAGTGAACCAGGGGTCTTTTACGAGCAGTACTTC. This encodes CASSEPGVFYEQYF.